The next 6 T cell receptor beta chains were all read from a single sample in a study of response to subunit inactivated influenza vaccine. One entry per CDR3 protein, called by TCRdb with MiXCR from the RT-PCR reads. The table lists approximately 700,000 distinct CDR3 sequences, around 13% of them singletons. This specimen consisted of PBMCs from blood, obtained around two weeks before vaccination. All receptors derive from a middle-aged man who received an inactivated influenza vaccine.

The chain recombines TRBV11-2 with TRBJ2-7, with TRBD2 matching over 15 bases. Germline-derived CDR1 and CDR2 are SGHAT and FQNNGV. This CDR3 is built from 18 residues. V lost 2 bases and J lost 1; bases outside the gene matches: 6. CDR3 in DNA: TGTGCCAGCAGCTTAATCGGGACTAGCGGGAGGTTTTCCTACGAGCAGTACTTC. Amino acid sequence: CASSLIGTSGRFSYEQYF.

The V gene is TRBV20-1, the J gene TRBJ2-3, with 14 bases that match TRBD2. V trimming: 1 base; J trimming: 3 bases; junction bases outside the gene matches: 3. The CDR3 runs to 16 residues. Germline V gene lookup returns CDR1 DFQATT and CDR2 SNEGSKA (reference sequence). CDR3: CSARGLAGGPTDTQYF. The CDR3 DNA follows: TGCAGTGCTAGAGGACTAGCGGGGGGGCCTACAGATACGCAGTATTTT.

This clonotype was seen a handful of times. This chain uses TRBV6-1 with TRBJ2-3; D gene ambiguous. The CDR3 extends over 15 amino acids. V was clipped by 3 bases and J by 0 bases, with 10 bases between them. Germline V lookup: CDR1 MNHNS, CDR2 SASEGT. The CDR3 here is CASSDAVISTDTQYF. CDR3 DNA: TGTGCCAGCAGTGATGCGGTAATCAGCACAGATACGCAGTATTTT.

CDR3 nucleotide sequence: TGTGCCAGCAGTTTATCCCGGGGAGGAGGCACTGAAGCTTTCTTT. This sequence encodes CASSLSRGGGTEAFF. The V and J genes are TRBV27 and TRBJ1-1; D is uncertain. Per germline, CDR1 MNHEY and CDR2 SMNVEV (reference sequence). This CDR3 contains 15 residues. Trimming pared 0 bases from V and 4 bases from J, leaving 12 bases between.

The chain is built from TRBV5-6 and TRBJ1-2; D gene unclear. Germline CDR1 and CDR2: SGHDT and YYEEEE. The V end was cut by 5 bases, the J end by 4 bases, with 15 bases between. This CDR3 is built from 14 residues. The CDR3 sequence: CASRSTRRGYGYTF. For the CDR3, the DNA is TGTGCCAGCAGGAGCACCCGACGGGGCTATGGCTACACCTTC.

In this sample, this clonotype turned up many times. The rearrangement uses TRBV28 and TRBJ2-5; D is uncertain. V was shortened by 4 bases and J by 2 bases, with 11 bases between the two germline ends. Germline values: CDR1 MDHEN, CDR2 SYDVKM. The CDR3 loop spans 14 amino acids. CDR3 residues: CASSSDGEQETQYF. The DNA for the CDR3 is TGTGCCAGCAGTTCGGACGGAGAGCAAGAGACCCAGTACTTC.